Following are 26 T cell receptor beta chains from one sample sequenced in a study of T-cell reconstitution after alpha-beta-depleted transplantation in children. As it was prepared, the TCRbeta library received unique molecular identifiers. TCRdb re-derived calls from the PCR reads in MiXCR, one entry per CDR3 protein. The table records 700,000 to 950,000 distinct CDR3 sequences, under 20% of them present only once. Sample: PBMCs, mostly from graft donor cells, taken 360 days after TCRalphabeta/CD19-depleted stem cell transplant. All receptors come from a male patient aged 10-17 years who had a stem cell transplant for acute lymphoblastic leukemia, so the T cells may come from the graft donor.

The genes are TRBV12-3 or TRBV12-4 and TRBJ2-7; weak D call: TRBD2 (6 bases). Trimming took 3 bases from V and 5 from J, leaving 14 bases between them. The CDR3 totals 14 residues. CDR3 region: CASSLWGERDEQYF. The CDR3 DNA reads TGTGCCAGCAGTTTGTGGGGGGAGCGGGACGAGCAGTACTTC.

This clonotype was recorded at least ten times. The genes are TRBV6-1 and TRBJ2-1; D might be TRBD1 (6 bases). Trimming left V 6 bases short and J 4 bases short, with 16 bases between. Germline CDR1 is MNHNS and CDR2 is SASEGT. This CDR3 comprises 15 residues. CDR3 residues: CASSPSLTGYNEQFF. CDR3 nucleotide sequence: TGTGCCAGCAGCCCGAGTCTGACAGGATACAATGAGCAGTTCTTC.

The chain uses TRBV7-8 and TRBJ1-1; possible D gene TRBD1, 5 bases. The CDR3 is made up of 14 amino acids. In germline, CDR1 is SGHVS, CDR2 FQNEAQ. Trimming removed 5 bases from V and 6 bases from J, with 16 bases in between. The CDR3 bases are TGTGCCAGCAGCCAGGGTCCTTCGGCTTCTGAAGCTTTCTTT. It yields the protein CASSQGPSASEAFF.

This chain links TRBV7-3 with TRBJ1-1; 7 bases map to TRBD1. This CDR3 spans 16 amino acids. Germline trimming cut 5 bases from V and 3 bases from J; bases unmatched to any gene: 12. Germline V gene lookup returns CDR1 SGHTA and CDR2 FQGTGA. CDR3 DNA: TGTGCCAGCAGCCTCAGGGCCGGGACAGACCACACTGAAGCTTTCTTT. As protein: CASSLRAGTDHTEAFF. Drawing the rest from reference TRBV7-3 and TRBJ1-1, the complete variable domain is GAGVSQTPSNKVTEKGKYVELRCDPISGHTALYWYRQSLGQGPEFLIYFQGTGAADDSGLPNDRFFAVRPEGSVSTLKIQRTERGDSAVYLCASSLRAGTDHTEAFFGQGTRLTVV.

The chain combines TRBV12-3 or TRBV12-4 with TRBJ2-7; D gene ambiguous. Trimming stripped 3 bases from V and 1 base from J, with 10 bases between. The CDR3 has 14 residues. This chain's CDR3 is CASSFESISYEQYF. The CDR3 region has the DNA TGTGCCAGCAGTTTCGAATCGATATCCTACGAGCAGTACTTC.

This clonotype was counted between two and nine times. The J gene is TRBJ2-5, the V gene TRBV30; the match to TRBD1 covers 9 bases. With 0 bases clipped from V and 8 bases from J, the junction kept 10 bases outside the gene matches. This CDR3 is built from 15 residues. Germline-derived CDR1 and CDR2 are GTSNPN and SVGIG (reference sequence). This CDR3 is CAWSVKGGTGSTQYF. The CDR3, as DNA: TGTGCCTGGAGTGTAAAAGGGGGGACAGGGAGCACCCAGTACTTC.

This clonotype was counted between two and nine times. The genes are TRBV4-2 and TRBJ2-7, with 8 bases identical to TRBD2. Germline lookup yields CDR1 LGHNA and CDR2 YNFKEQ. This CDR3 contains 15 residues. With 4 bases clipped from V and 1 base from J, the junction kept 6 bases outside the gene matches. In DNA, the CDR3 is TGTGCCAGCAGCCCCGCCCTAGCGGGTTCCTACGAGCAGTACTTC. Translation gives CASSPALAGSYEQYF.

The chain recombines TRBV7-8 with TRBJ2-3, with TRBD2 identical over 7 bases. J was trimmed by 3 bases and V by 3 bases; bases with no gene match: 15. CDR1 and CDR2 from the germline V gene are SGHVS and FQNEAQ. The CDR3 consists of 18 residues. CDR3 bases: TGTGCCAGCAGCTTCCTGAGCGGGATCCAGCCTAGTACAGATACGCAGTATTTT. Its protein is CASSFLSGIQPSTDTQYF.

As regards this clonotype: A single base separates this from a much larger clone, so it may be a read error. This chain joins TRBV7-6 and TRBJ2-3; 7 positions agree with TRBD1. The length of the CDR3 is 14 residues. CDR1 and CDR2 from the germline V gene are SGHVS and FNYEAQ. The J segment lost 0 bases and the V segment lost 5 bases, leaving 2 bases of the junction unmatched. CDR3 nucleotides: TGTGCCAGCAGCGGGACAGAAAGCACAGATACGCAGTATTTT. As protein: CASSGTESTDTQYF.

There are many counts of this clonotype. CDR3 residues: CSVESTYNEQFF. CDR3 in DNA: TGCAGCGTTGAGTCAACCTACAATGAGCAGTTCTTC. This sequence joins TRBV29-1 and TRBJ2-1; D remains ambiguous. Trimming stripped 3 bases from V and 2 bases from J, with 5 bases between. Germline V CDR1 and CDR2: SQVTM, ANQGSEA. This CDR3 comprises 12 residues.

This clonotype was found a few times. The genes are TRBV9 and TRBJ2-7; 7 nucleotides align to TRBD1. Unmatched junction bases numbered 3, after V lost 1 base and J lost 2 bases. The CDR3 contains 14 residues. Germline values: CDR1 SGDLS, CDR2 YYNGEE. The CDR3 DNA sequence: TGTGCCAGCAGCGTATCGGGACAGACCTACGAGCAGTACTTC. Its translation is CASSVSGQTYEQYF.

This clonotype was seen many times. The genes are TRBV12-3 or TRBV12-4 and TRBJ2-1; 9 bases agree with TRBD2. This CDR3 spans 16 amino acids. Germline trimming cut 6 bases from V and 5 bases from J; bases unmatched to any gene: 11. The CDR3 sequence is CASSFPRLAVDNEQFF. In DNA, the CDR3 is TGTGCCAGCAGCTTCCCACGACTAGCGGTTGACAATGAGCAGTTCTTC.

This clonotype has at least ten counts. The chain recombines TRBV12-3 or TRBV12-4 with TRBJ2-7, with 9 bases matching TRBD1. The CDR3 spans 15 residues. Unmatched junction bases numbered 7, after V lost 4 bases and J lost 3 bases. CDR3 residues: CASSSGTGSVYEQYF. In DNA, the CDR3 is TGTGCCAGCAGTTCCGGGACAGGGTCGGTCTACGAGCAGTACTTC.

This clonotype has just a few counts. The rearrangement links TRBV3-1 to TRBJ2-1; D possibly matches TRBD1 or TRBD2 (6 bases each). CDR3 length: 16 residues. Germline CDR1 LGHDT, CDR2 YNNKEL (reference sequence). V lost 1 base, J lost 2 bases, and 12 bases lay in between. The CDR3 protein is CASSQGRRGTYNEQFF. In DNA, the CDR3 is TGTGCCAGCAGCCAAGGCCGGAGGGGGACCTACAATGAGCAGTTCTTC.

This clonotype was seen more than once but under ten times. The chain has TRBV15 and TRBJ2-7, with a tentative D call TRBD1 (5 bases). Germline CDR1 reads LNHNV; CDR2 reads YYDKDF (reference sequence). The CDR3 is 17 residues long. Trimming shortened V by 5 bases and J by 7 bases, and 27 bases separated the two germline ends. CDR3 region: CATSRRLSRVGWWEQYF. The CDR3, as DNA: TGTGCCACCAGCCGAAGACTCTCCAGGGTGGGATGGTGGGAGCAGTACTTC. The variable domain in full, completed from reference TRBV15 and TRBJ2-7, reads DAMVIQNPRYQVTQFGKPVTLSCSQTLNHNVMYWYQQKSSQAPKLLFHYYDKDFNNEADTPDNFQSRRPNTSFCFLDIRSPGLGDTAMYLCATSRRLSRVGWWEQYFGPGTRLTVT.

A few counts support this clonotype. In nucleotides, the CDR3 is TGTGCCAGCAGTTACTCGAAGCACACTGAAGCTTTCTTT. It is translated as CASSYSKHTEAFF. The gene calls are TRBV6-5 and TRBJ1-1; D remains ambiguous. The germline V and J ends were trimmed by 0 bases and 3 bases, with 5 bases remaining between them. The length of the CDR3 is 13 residues. CDR1 and CDR2 (germline): MNHEY, SVGAGI.

CDR3 sequence: CASSSEGRAYEQYF. The CDR3 DNA reads TGTGCCAGCAGCTCGGAGGGGAGGGCGTACGAGCAGTACTTC. The chain is built from TRBV9 and TRBJ2-7, with TRBD2 identical over 7 bases. V shed 4 bases, J shed 4 bases, and the junction held 8 bases outside the gene matches. This CDR3 has 14 residues. Per the germline V gene, CDR1 is SGDLS and CDR2 is YYNGEE.

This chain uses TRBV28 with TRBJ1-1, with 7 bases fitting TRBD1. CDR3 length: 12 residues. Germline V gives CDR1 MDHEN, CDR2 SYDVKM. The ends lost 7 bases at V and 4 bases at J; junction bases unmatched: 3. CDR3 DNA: TGTGCCAGCATAGGGGGCGGCACTGAAGCTTTCTTT. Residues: CASIGGGTEAFF.

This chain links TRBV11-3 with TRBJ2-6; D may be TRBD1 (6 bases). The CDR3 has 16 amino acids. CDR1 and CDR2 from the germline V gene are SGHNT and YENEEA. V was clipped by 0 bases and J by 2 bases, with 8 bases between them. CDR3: CASSLEYRAGANVLTF. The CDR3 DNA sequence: TGTGCCAGCAGCTTAGAGTACAGGGCTGGGGCCAACGTCCTGACTTTC.

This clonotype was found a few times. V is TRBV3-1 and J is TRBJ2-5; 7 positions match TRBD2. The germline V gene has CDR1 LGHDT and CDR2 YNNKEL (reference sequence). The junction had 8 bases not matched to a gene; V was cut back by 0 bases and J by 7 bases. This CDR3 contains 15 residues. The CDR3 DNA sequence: TGTGCCAGCAGCCAAGATGTGGGAGGGCCAAGGACCCAGTACTTC. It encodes CASSQDVGGPRTQYF.

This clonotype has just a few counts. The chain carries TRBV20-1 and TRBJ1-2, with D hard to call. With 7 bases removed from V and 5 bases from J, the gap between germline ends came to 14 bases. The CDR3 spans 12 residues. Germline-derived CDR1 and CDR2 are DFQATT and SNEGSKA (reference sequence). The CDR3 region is CSVSSLQYGYTF. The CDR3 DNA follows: TGCAGTGTTTCAAGCCTCCAGTATGGCTACACCTTC.

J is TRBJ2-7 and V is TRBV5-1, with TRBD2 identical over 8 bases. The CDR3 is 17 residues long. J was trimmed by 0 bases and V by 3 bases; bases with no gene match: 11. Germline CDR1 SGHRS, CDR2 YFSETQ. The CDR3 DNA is TGCGCCAGCAGCTGGAATGTGGGACTAGTGGGCTCCTACGAGCAGTACTTC. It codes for CASSWNVGLVGSYEQYF.

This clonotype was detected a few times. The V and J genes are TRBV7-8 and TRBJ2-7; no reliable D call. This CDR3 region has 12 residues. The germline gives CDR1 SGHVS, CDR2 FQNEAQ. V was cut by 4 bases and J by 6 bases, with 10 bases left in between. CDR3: CASSSTLSEQYF. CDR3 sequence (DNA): TGTGCCAGCAGCTCGACCCTATCCGAGCAGTACTTC.

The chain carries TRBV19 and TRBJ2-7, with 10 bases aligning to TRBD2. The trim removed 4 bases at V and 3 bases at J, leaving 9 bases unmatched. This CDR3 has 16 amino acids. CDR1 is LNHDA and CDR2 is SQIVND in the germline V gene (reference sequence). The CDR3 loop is CASSKRGTSEGYEQYF. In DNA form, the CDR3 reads TGTGCCAGTAGTAAGAGAGGGACTAGCGAGGGCTACGAGCAGTACTTC.

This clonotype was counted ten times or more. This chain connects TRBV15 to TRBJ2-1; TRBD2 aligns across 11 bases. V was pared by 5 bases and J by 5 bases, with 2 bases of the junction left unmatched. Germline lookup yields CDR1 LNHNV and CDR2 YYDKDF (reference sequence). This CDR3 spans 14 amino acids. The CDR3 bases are TGTGCCACCAGCTCGACTAGCGGGGACAATGAGCAGTTCTTC. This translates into CATSSTSGDNEQFF.

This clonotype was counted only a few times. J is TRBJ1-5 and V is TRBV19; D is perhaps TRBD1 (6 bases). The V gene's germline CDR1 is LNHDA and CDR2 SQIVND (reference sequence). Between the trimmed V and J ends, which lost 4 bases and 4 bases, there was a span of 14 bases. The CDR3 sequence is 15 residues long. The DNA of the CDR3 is TGTGCCAGTAGTACTCAGGGGTGGGGAAATCAGCCCCAGCATTTT. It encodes CASSTQGWGNQPQHF.